This TCR beta chain was found in a study of blood T cell repertoires in COVID-19. Overall study: Some COVID-19 samples were acute and others convalescent; all came from the United States, Italy and Spain. T cells, B-cell-depleted T cells, or PBMCs provided the cDNA or gDNA that served as material.

Authors' methods: By means of reference gene primer amplification, nucleated cell counts were estimated. Sequencing was performed with immunoSEQ multiplex PCR; in TCRdb, only in-frame clones are kept and a portion is missing. V, J and clone size are taken as reported in that table, and D and trimming were inferred from the DNA itself. Of a few hundred thousand clones listed, around 87% are singletons. Source material: peripheral blood. The sequence was collected from a woman in her 70s with active or convalescent COVID-19.

The DNA for the CDR3 is TGTGCCAGCAGCCGAAAGGGGTTAGGCTATGGCTACACCTTC. This translates into CASSRKGLGYGYTF. The chain links TRBV3-1 (or the pseudogene TRBV3-2) to TRBJ1-2, with a possible D match to TRBD1 (5 bases). CDR1 and CDR2 (germline): LGHDT, YNNKEL (reference sequence). The CDR3 has 14 amino acids. V lost 4 bases and J 4 bases, leaving 13 bases between the germline ends.